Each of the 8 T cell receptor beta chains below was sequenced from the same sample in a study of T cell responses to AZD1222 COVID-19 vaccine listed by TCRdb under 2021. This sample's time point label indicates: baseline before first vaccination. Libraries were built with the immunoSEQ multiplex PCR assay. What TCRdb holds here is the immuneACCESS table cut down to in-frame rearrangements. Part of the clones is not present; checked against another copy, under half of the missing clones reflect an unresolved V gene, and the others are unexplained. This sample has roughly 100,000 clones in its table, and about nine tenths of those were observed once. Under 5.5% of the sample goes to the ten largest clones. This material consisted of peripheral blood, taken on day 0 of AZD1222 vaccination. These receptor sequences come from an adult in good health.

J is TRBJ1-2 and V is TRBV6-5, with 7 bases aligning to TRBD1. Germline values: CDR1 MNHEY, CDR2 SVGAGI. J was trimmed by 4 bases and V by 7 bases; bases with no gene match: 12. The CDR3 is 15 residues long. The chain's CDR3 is CASIIEGAVGYGYTF. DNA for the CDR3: TGTGCCAGCATTATCGAGGGGGCGGTCGGCTATGGCTACACCTTC.

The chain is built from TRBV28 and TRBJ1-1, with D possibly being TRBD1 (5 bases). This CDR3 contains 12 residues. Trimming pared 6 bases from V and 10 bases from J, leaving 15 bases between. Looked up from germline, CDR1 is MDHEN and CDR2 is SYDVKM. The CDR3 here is CASSLSTGGAFF. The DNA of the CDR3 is TGTGCCAGCAGCCTCTCGACGGGGGGAGCTTTCTTT. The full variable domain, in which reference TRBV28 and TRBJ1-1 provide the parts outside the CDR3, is DVKVTQSSRYLVKRTGEKVFLECVQDMDHENMFWYRQDPGLGLRLIYFSYDVKMKEKGDIPEGYSVSREKKERFSLILESASTNQTSMYLCASSLSTGGAFFGQGTRLTVV.

CDR3 sequence: CASSEWVSLSGNTIYF. In DNA form, the CDR3 reads TGTGCCAGCAGTGAATGGGTCTCATTGTCTGGAAACACCATATATTTT. The J gene is TRBJ1-3, the V gene TRBV6-1; unclear D gene. Trimming cost V 2 bases and J 1 base, with 12 bases left between them. Germline V gene sequence: CDR1 MNHNS, CDR2 SASEGT. The CDR3 is 16 residues long.

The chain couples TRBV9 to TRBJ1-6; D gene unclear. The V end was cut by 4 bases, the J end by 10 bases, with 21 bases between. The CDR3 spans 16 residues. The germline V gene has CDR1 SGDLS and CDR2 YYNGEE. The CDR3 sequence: CASSPRTEGAGSPLHF. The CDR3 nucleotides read TGTGCCAGCAGCCCTCGAACAGAGGGCGCGGGGTCACCCCTCCACTTT.

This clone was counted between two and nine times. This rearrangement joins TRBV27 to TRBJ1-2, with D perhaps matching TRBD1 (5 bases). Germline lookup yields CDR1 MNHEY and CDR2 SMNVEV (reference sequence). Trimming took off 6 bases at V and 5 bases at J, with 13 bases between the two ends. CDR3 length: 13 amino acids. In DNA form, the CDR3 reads TGTGCCAGCAGGCAAGGGACGGCATATGGCTACACCTTC. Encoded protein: CASRQGTAYGYTF.

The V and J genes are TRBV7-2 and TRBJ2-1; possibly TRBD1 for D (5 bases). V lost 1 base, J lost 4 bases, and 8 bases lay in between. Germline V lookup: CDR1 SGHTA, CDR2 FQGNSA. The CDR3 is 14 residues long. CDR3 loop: CASSLVQGYNEQFF. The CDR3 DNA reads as TGTGCCAGCAGCTTAGTCCAGGGTTACAATGAGCAGTTCTTC.

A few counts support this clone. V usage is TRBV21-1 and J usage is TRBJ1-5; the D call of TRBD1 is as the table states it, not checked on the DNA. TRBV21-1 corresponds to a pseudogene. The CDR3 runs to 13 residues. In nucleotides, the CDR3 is TGTGCCAGCAACCTACAGGGGAAGCAGCCCCAGCATTTT. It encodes CASNLQGKQPQHF.

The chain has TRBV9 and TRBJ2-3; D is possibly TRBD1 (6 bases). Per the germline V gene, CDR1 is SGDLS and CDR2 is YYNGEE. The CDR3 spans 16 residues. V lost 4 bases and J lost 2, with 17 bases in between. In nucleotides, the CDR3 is TGTGCCAGCAGCCCGCACTCGACAGGTTCCACAGATACGCAGTATTTT. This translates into CASSPHSTGSTDTQYF.